The 4 T cell receptor beta chains below all came from one sample that was sequenced in a study of T cell repertoires in cytomegalovirus infection. TCRdb re-called the reads with MiXCR, one entry per CDR3 protein. The table records about 310,000 distinct CDR3 sequences, roughly a sixth of them present only once. Sequencing was performed on PBMCs. These receptors were collected from a human donor in good health (CMV status not recorded). Some clones in this sample may be carry-over from other donors' samples.

There are many counts of this clonotype. J is TRBJ2-1 and V is TRBV12-3 or TRBV12-4, with TRBD2 matching 9 bases. V shed 4 bases and J 2 bases; nucleotides not matched to a gene: 3. The CDR3 has 15 amino acids. The chain's CDR3 is CASSSGLAAYNEQFF. CDR3 DNA sequence: TGTGCCAGCAGTTCGGGACTAGCAGCCTACAATGAGCAGTTCTTC.

This clonotype occurred many times. The rearrangement uses TRBV12-3 or TRBV12-4 and TRBJ1-5; D remains ambiguous. There are 13 residues in the CDR3. Trimming cost V 7 bases and J 4 bases, with 11 bases left between them. The CDR3 protein is CASTYDGNQPQHF. DNA for the CDR3: TGTGCCAGCACCTACGACGGAAATCAGCCCCAGCATTTT.

This sequence joins TRBV15 and TRBJ1-6; 10 nucleotides match TRBD1. Trimming at V came to 5 bases and at J to 0 bases, leaving 16 bases not matched to a gene. The V gene's germline CDR1 is LNHNV and CDR2 YYDKDF (reference sequence). The CDR3 is 21 amino acids. CDR3 in DNA: TGTGCCACCAGCGGAAAATCCGGGGACAGGGGAAGGAGCTCCTATAATTCACCCCTCCACTTT. Protein product: CATSGKSGDRGRSSYNSPLHF. Full variable domain (remainder filled in from reference TRBV15 and TRBJ1-6): DAMVIQNPRYQVTQFGKPVTLSCSQTLNHNVMYWYQQKSSQAPKLLFHYYDKDFNNEADTPDNFQSRRPNTSFCFLDIRSPGLGDTAMYLCATSGKSGDRGRSSYNSPLHFGNGTRLTVT.

This chain links TRBV20-1 with TRBJ1-2; the D gene is possibly TRBD1 (5 bases). Deletions cut 6 bases from V and 3 bases from J, with 11 bases between. Germline values: CDR1 DFQATT, CDR2 SNEGSKA (reference sequence). CDR3 length: 12 amino acids. As DNA, the CDR3 is TGCAGTGCCCCCGGGGGAGACTATGGCTACACCTTC. Protein product: CSAPGGDYGYTF.